This T cell receptor (beta chain) stems from a study of CD8 T cells in Susac syndrome. Study-level findings and limits: As acknowledged by the study, its TCR sequencing and HLA analysis included a relatively small number of individuals.

A note on this clonotype: The antigen is undetermined.

There are 14 residues in the CDR3. Trimming stripped 7 bases from V and 5 bases from J, with 17 bases between. Random hexamers were used to reverse transcribe the RNA input (roughly 0.5 to 1 ug). The method of amplification for TCR beta CDR3 was immunoSEQ multiplex PCR, covering 54 Vbeta and 13 Jbeta. TCRdb reanalysed the immunoSEQ multiplex PCR reads using MiXCR and keeps one entry per CDR3 protein. This table has hundreds of thousands of distinct CDR3 sequences, 93% appearing once. The clonotype originates from a human donor with multiple sclerosis. The sequenced material came from CD4+ T cells from PBMCs. The V call is TRBV12-3 or TRBV12-4, the J call TRBJ1-1; D gene uncertain. CDR3 nucleotide sequence: TGTGCCAGCAACCAAGGAGTTGATCGTACTGAAGCTTTCTTT. Amino acids: CASNQGVDRTEAFF.